This T cell receptor (beta chain) was sequenced in a study of T-cell reconstitution after alpha-beta-depleted transplantation in children (TCRdb year 2016). Context from the whole study: Using TCR repertoire profiling, the study quantitatively followed how T-cell immune reconstitution unfolded in children after TCRalphabeta/CD19-depleted allogeneic hematopoietic cell transplantation.

The library was built by means of PCR. TCRdb names Illumina HiSeq 2500 as the instrument used. TCR libraries were prepared with molecular barcoding, using unique molecular identifiers to normalize TCRbeta repertoire quantification. TCRdb cleaned the public reads at Q25 with fastp, built clones with MiXCR and kept in-frame beta chains. Each CDR3 protein gets just one entry, which takes the most common genes and DNA from the rows behind it. Counted in this sample were about 270,000 distinct CDR3 sequences; 9.9% of them appeared once. The top ten clones comprise roughly a tenth of the sample. Via the germline V gene, CDR1 is SNHLY and CDR2 FYNNEI. The CDR3 covers 15 residues, taking in both the cysteine and the phenylalanine. Only CDR3 DNA remains: 45 bases, in frame from the first base. V trim: 10 bases; J trim: 5 bases; unmatched bases: 16. This clonotype was seen at least ten times. It has no known antigen specificity. No quality values exist for individual bases; no much larger clone is one base distant.

This sequence originates from a human donor who donated a stem cell graft to a child with SCID. The sample here was PBMCs from the stem cell graft donor, taken from the stem cell graft. The V gene is TRBV2 and the J gene is TRBJ2-7, and 8 junction bases match TRBD1. CDR3 reads: CATGGTTGDINEQYF. The bases are TGTGCCACCGGAGGGACGACAGGGGACATCAACGAGCAGTACTTC.